This T cell receptor (beta chain) comes out of a study of technical replicates of blood from a few donors. The CDR3 runs 14 residues. V lost 2 bases to trimming and J lost 6 bases; unmatched junction nucleotides: 0. Germline CDR1 reads SNHLY; CDR2 reads FYNNEI. This table comes from immunoSEQ multiplex PCR, and its TCRdb copy is limited to in-frame clones, with some not included. The sample comprises tens of thousands of clones, roughly 96% of which are singletons, and about 0.26% rests with the top ten. The chain recombines TRBV2 with TRBJ2-2; 10 nucleotides match TRBD2. The receptor was isolated from a human donor in good health. The sequencing sample was made of T cells isolated from PBMCs. CDR3: CASSELAGAGELFF. CDR3 DNA: TGTGCCAGCAGTGAACTAGCGGGGGCCGGGGAGCTGTTTTTT.